What follows describes a single TCR beta chain. The data were obtained in a study of Ad26.COV2.S vaccination and SARS-CoV-2 variants. The germline gives CDR1 LNHDA, CDR2 SQIVND (reference sequence). V gave up 4 bases and J gave up 7 bases; unmatched junction bases: 12. CDR3 length: 16 residues. The protocol was immunoSEQ multiplex PCR, while the TCRdb copy is restricted to in-frame clones and leaves out a portion. The table has 250,000 or so clones, around nine tenths seen once. Treatment described: 15 to 20 received Ad26.COV2.S at low or high dose, single or two shots; a few received placebo; per-sample allocation not given. Specimens were obtained on day 63 following the first vaccine or placebo injection.

The receptor comes from a person between 18 and 59 years old who received the Ad26.COV2.S COVID-19 vaccine or a placebo. The genes are TRBV19 and TRBJ1-1; 10 positions agree with TRBD1. Sequencing used peripheral blood, obtained in a trial of Ad26.COV2.S vaccine versus placebo. CDR3 sequence: CASSTIRDRGKGEAFF. The CDR3 DNA is TGTGCCAGTAGTACCATCCGGGACAGGGGTAAAGGTGAAGCTTTCTTT.